The next 16 T cell receptor beta chains were all read from a single sample in a study of T cell changes during pregnancy in multiple sclerosis. Clones were sequenced by immunoSEQ multiplex PCR, and TCRdb holds only the in-frame ones, with some missing. The sample includes some 73,000 clones, roughly 92% seen only once; the top ten take over 2.5%. The sequencing used peripheral blood, collected in the third trimester of pregnancy. These receptors were taken from a female donor in good health, enrolled as a control in a pregnancy study.

The rearrangement links TRBV25-1 to TRBJ1-5; 8 bases are a match to TRBD1. This CDR3 has 16 residues. CDR1 is MGHDK, CDR2 SYGVNS, per germline. Unmatched junction bases numbered 11, after V lost 5 bases and J lost 5 bases. CDR3 residues: CASSPLGQGQDQPQHF. DNA of the CDR3: TGTGCCAGCAGTCCACTAGGACAGGGCCAAGATCAGCCCCAGCATTTT.

This sequence joins TRBV27 and TRBJ1-5; 9 positions agree with TRBD1. CDR1 MNHEY and CDR2 SMNVEV come from the germline V gene (reference sequence). V lost 6 bases, J lost 5 bases, and 5 bases stayed unmatched. This CDR3 is 14 amino acids long. The CDR3 here is CASSSTGGDQPQHF. In DNA, the CDR3 is TGTGCCAGCAGCTCTACAGGGGGCGATCAGCCCCAGCATTTT.

The J gene is TRBJ2-3, the V gene TRBV29-1; 8 bases align to TRBD2. The length of the CDR3 is 16 residues. Trimming cost V 3 bases and J 1 base; bases outside gene matches: 9. Germline V lookup: CDR1 SQVTM, CDR2 ANQGSEA. CDR3 sequence (DNA): TGCAGCGTTGAGGCTAGCGGGCGCCTGGGCACAGATACGCAGTATTTT. Its protein is CSVEASGRLGTDTQYF.

This clone was seen just once. The J gene is TRBJ2-7, the V gene TRBV7-9; TRBD1 is a possible D gene (6 bases). The CDR3 runs 16 residues. Trimming removed 5 bases from V and 3 bases from J, with 20 bases in between. Per germline, CDR1 SEHNR and CDR2 FQNEAQ (reference sequence). The CDR3 DNA reads as TGTGCCAGCAGCCCCCCTCAGGGGCTCGCGGTCTACGAGCAGTACTTC. Its protein product is CASSPPQGLAVYEQYF.

The rearrangement links TRBV18 to TRBJ2-1; 7 bases align to TRBD2. This CDR3 is built from 17 residues. The germline V gene has CDR1 KGHSH and CDR2 LQKENI. The V segment lost 1 base and the J segment 5 bases; nucleotides outside the gene matches: 11. The CDR3 coding sequence is TGTGCCAGCTCACCACGCAATCCGGCTAGCGGTAACAATGAGCAGTTCTTC. Protein: CASSPRNPASGNNEQFF.

J is TRBJ1-2 and V is TRBV7-8; D remains unclear. Germline CDR1 reads SGHVS; CDR2 reads FQNEAQ. This CDR3 is built from 13 residues. Between the trimmed V and J ends, which lost 1 base and 7 bases, there was a span of 10 bases. The CDR3 sequence: CASSLEPTGGYTF. The CDR3 DNA reads as TGTGCCAGCAGCTTAGAACCCACCGGTGGCTACACCTTC.

The genes are TRBV4-2 and TRBJ1-1, with D unresolved. Trimming took off 0 bases at V and 4 bases at J, with 12 bases between the two ends. There are 15 residues in the CDR3. Germline-derived CDR1 and CDR2 are LGHNA and YNFKEQ. The CDR3 DNA reads as TGTGCCAGCAGCCAAGATCGAGCCCTGAGCACTGAAGCTTTCTTT. It translates to CASSQDRALSTEAFF.

J is TRBJ2-3 and V is TRBV11-3; 8 bases map to TRBD1. The germline V gene has CDR1 SGHNT and CDR2 YENEEA. The J segment lost 7 bases and the V segment lost 5 bases, leaving 5 bases of the junction unmatched. The CDR3 is made up of 13 amino acids. The CDR3 region is CASSTRDRNTQYF. CDR3 bases: TGTGCCAGCAGCACCCGGGACAGGAATACGCAGTATTTT.

J is TRBJ2-6 and V is TRBV29-1; tentatively, D is TRBD1 (6 bases). Germline loops: CDR1 SQVTM, CDR2 ANQGSEA. Trimming stripped 6 bases from V and 2 bases from J, with 11 bases between. The CDR3 is made up of 14 amino acids. The CDR3 loop reads CSVKNRAGANVLTF. The CDR3 coding sequence is TGCAGCGTAAAAAACAGGGCTGGGGCCAACGTCCTGACTTTC.

V and J are TRBV5-1 and TRBJ1-6, with D perhaps matching TRBD1 (6 bases). The CDR3 runs 15 residues. The ends were cut back, 3 bases at V and 7 bases at J, with 14 bases in the middle. Germline V gene data show CDR1 as SGHRS and CDR2 as YFSETQ. The CDR3 bases are TGCGCCAGCAGCTATCAGGGGTTCTTAAATTCACCCCTCCACTTT. Its translation: CASSYQGFLNSPLHF.

This clone was picked up one time. This chain links TRBV4-1 with TRBJ2-1; the D gene is possibly TRBD1 (6 bases). The germline V gene has CDR1 MGHRA and CDR2 YSYEKL. With 3 bases removed from V and 7 bases from J, the gap between germline ends came to 13 bases. This CDR3 contains 14 residues. Here the CDR3 reads CASSHMQGMNEQFF. The CDR3, as DNA: TGCGCCAGCAGCCATATGCAGGGGATGAATGAGCAGTTCTTC.

V usage is TRBV6-5 and J usage is TRBJ2-7, with TRBD1 matching 7 bases. V lost 8 bases, J lost 3 bases, and 7 bases stayed unmatched. Germline assignment: CDR1 MNHEY and CDR2 SVGAGI. CDR3 length equals 13 residues. The CDR3 nucleotides are TGTGCCAGCGCGTGGGACAGATACTACGAGCAGTACTTC. This codes for CASAWDRYYEQYF.

The rearrangement links TRBV28 to TRBJ1-6; D remains ambiguous. The CDR3 is 14 amino acids. Germline V gene lookup returns CDR1 MDHEN and CDR2 SYDVKM. The V and J ends lost 10 bases and 0 bases respectively, with 10 bases between them. The CDR3 is CATRQISYNSPLHF. CDR3 DNA sequence: TGTGCCACCCGACAAATCTCCTATAATTCACCCCTCCACTTT.

CDR3 region: CASRPDRGNYGYTF. The CDR3 DNA reads TGTGCCAGCAGACCCGACAGGGGGAACTATGGCTACACCTTC. J is TRBJ1-2 and V is TRBV11-1; 9 bases match TRBD1. V shed 6 bases, J shed 2 bases, and the junction held 4 bases outside the gene matches. This CDR3 comprises 14 residues. The germline V gene has CDR1 SGHAT and CDR2 FQDESV (reference sequence).

This chain connects TRBV27 to TRBJ2-7; 8 bases fit TRBD2. Looked up from germline, CDR1 is MNHEY and CDR2 is SMNVEV (reference sequence). The CDR3 is 15 amino acids. V lost 7 bases and J lost 3; bases outside the gene matches: 11. The CDR3 protein is CASTHPAAGVYEQYF. In nucleotides, the CDR3 is TGTGCCAGCACTCATCCCGCAGCGGGGGTCTACGAGCAGTACTTC.

The gene calls are TRBV4-1 and TRBJ1-4, with 10 bases identical to TRBD1. Germline V CDR1 and CDR2: MGHRA, YSYEKL. The CDR3 totals 16 residues. The J segment lost 4 bases and the V segment lost 4 bases, leaving 6 bases of the junction unmatched. CDR3 sequence (DNA): TGCGCCAGCAGCCGCGGCCGGGACAGGGGTAATGAAAAACTGTTTTTT. It codes for CASSRGRDRGNEKLFF.